Sequencing of this T cell receptor beta chain was carried out in a study of TIL therapy for anti-PD-1-resistant metastatic lung cancer. Study-level background: By whole-exome sequencing, median non-synonymous tumor mutation burden was roughly 1.4 mutations per megabase.

The ends lost 7 bases at V and 7 bases at J; junction bases unmatched: 9. CDR1 and CDR2 from the germline V gene are MNHEY and SVGAGI. The CDR3 consists of 15 residues. This was the immunoSEQ v3 assay. Sequencing depth was 2 million to 2.5 million read pairs for survey level, about 5-6.5 million for deep. Method: immunoSEQ multiplex PCR; TCRdb's copy keeps in-frame clones and lacks some. The profile shows roughly 8,000 clones, just under 75% of them singletons. Time point specified: pre-treatment sample, taken before nivolumab and TIL therapy. Most excised metastases sampled were pleural nodules or supraclavicular lymph nodes.

The source material was tumor tissue, sampled at baseline. The chain employs TRBV6-5 and TRBJ2-2; 10 bases line up with TRBD1. The clonotype comes from a person aged 25 to 80 with non-small cell lung cancer. CDR3 in amino acids: CASTGGQGGIGELFF. The CDR3 coding sequence is TGTGCCAGCACAGGAGGACAGGGGGGTATCGGGGAGCTGTTTTTT.